Sequencing of this TCR beta chain was carried out in a study of blood T cell repertoires in COVID-19. Across the study: COVID-19 samples collected from the United States, Italy and Spain covered acute and convalescent phases. The analysed material was cDNA or gDNA that came from T cells, B-cell-depleted T cells, or PBMCs.

Study processing details: Amplification of reference gene primers provided the estimated nucleated cell counts. Produced via immunoSEQ multiplex PCR; TCRdb's table is partial and in-frame only. The V and J calls and the clone size are those of that table, but D and trimming were determined from the DNA. The data show roughly 150,000 clones, with around 74% seen just once and approximately 2.6% held by the top ten. V was clipped by 1 base and J by 4 bases; unmatched bases: 4. Germline CDR1 is KGHSH and CDR2 is LQKENI. The CDR3 is made up of 15 amino acids. Regarding this clone: The same CDR3 arises from other DNA sequences in this sample as well.

The clonotype originates from a man aged 70-80 years with acute or convalescent COVID-19. This chain uses TRBV18 with TRBJ2-5; the match to TRBD2 covers 9 bases. Sequenced sample: peripheral blood. CDR3 nucleotides: TGTGCCAGCTCACCACTAGCGGGAGTCGGAGAGACCCAGTACTTC. Its protein product is CASSPLAGVGETQYF.